Listed below are T cell receptor beta chains from one sample, sequenced in a study of identical twins. Each CDR3 protein is one row after TCRdb ran MiXCR on the 5' RACE reads. The table has 420,000 or so distinct CDR3 sequences, approximately 17% seen once. What was sequenced was naive T cells sorted from blood. The origin of the receptors is a man in his fifties or sixties in good health. CDR3s include the opening cysteine and the closing phenylalanine or tryptophan. A D gene is named only where the DNA matches it firmly. The size of a clone is reported for some rows only, either as once, few or many, or as a class for expanded clones.

j_gene | abundance | v_gene | d_gene | CDR3nt | CDR3aa
TRBJ2-7 | - | TRBV19 | - | TGTGCCAGTAGTATTGCTGCAGGGGTCTCCTACGAGCAGTACTTC | CASSIAAGVSYEQYF
TRBJ2-7 | - | TRBV5-5 | - | TGTGCCAGCAGGCATTCGGGGGCAGGGGTCTACGAGCAGTACTTC | CASRHSGAGVYEQYF
TRBJ2-5 | few | TRBV10-3 | TRBD1 | TGTGCCATCAGTCCAGGGACAGGGGGCAGGGGTCAAGAGACCCAGTACTTC | CAISPGTGGRGQETQYF
TRBJ2-5 | many | TRBV6-1 | - | TGTGCCAGCAGCATCAGGGTTGAGGAGACCCAGTACTTC | CASSIRVEETQYF
TRBJ2-2 | few | TRBV5-1 | TRBD1 | TGCGCCAGCACGAGGACAGGGGCTACCACCGGGGAGCTGTTTTTT | CASTRTGATTGELFF
TRBJ1-5 | many | TRBV28 | TRBD1 | TGTGCCAGCAGTTTACAAGGGGGCAGGCCCCAGCATTTT | CASSLQGGRPQHF
TRBJ2-3 | - | TRBV12-3/TRBV12-4 | TRBD1 | TGTGCCAGCAGTGTGGGACAGCCCACTGCGACGCAGTATTTT | CASSVGQPTATQYF
TRBJ1-1 | many | TRBV5-1 | - | TGCGCCAGCCGAGGGGCGGTAAAAACTGAAGCTTTCTTT | CASRGAVKTEAFF
TRBJ1-5 | many | TRBV6-1 | - | TGTGCCAGCAGTGAAGGCAGGGGTTTGAGCAATCAGCCCCAGCATTTT | CASSEGRGLSNQPQHF
TRBJ2-6 | few | TRBV5-5 | TRBD1 | TGTGCCAGCAAGGAACCAGACAGGGCTGGGGCCAACGTCCTGACTTTC | CASKEPDRAGANVLTF
TRBJ2-1 | - | TRBV12-3/TRBV12-4 | TRBD1 | TGTGCCAGCAGTCTACAGGGGTACGGTGAGCAGTTCTTC | CASSLQGYGEQFF
TRBJ2-4 | - | TRBV28 | - | TGTGCCAGCAGTTTGATTGCAGGGGAAAACATTCAGTACTTC | CASSLIAGENIQYF
TRBJ2-3 | many | TRBV5-5 | - | TGTGCCAGCAGCTTGGACCGACCAAGCACAGATACGCAGTATTTT | CASSLDRPSTDTQYF
TRBJ2-7 | many | TRBV4-1 | TRBD1 | TGCGCCAGCAGCCAATCCAGGGGGCTCGAGCAGTACTTC | CASSQSRGLEQYF
TRBJ1-1 | - | TRBV28 | - | TGTGCCAGCAGTTTTGTAAACAGGGTGGTAAACACTGAAGCTTTCTTT | CASSFVNRVVNTEAFF
TRBJ2-1 | - | TRBV4-3 | - | TGCGCCAGCAGCCCGAGTCTAGCGACGAATGAGCAGTTCTTC | CASSPSLATNEQFF
TRBJ2-1 | many | TRBV29-1 | TRBD1 | TGCAGCGCCGAGGACAGGTTCTCCTACAATGAGCAGTTCTTC | CSAEDRFSYNEQFF
TRBJ2-1 | - | TRBV19 | TRBD2 | TGTGCCAGTAGTGGGTCAACTAGCGGATCCTACAATGAGCAGTTCTTC | CASSGSTSGSYNEQFF
TRBJ1-5 | few | TRBV4-2 | - | TGTGCCAGCAGCCAAGAAAGTCGCCAGCCCCAGCATTTT | CASSQESRQPQHF